One and the same sample provided the 21 T cell receptor beta chains below, sequenced in a study of Ad26.COV2.S vaccination and SARS-CoV-2 variants. Profiling relied on immunoSEQ multiplex PCR, and the TCRdb table lists in-frame clones only, not all of them. The profile shows 430,000 or so clones, over 75% of them singletons. Treatment: about 20 received Ad26.COV2.S at low or high dose, single or two shots; roughly 5 received placebo; per-sample allocation not given. Sampling took place 63 days after the first vaccine or placebo injection. The material sequenced was peripheral blood, taken in a trial of Ad26.COV2.S vaccine versus placebo. Receptor source: a person aged 18-60 years who received the Ad26.COV2.S COVID-19 vaccine or a placebo.

Concerning this clone: Within the sample, other DNA sequences also encode this same CDR3. The chain carries TRBV28 and TRBJ1-2; TRBD1 matches at 7 bases. V gave up 5 bases and J gave up 1 base; unmatched junction bases: 4. There are 14 residues in the CDR3. The germline CDR1 and CDR2 sequences are MDHEN and SYDVKM. The CDR3 spells CASSRDSLNYGYTF. The CDR3 region has the DNA TGTGCCAGCAGTAGGGACAGTCTTAACTATGGCTACACCTTC.

As concerns this clone: Different DNA sequences within this sample yield the same CDR3. V gene TRBV3-1 (or the pseudogene TRBV3-2) combines with J gene TRBJ2-1; 9 positions agree with TRBD1. The J segment lost 5 bases and the V segment lost 3 bases, leaving 8 bases of the junction unmatched. Germline V gives CDR1 LGHDT, CDR2 YNNKEL (reference sequence). The CDR3 consists of 16 residues. This chain's CDR3 is CASSQGTGRGDNEQFF. The CDR3 region has the DNA TGTGCCAGCAGCCAGGGGACAGGGAGGGGGGACAATGAGCAGTTCTTC.

The V and J genes are TRBV24-1 and TRBJ1-5; D remains ambiguous. V was shortened by 8 bases and J by 2 bases, with 27 bases between the two germline ends. Germline assignment: CDR1 KGHDR and CDR2 SFDVKD. The CDR3 totals 19 residues. The CDR3 is CATKTFHPLGGGRNQPQHF. The CDR3 nucleotides read TGTGCCACCAAAACTTTTCACCCGTTGGGCGGAGGGCGCAATCAGCCCCAGCATTTT.

V gene TRBV6-6 combines with J gene TRBJ1-5; D is undetermined. The CDR3 runs to 15 residues. Per germline, CDR1 MNHNY and CDR2 SVGAGI (reference sequence). The V end was cut by 2 bases, the J end by 2 bases, with 10 bases between. The CDR3 DNA is TGTGCCAGCAGTTACGCGGGGAAGGGCAATCAGCCCCAGCATTTT. Its translation is CASSYAGKGNQPQHF.

V gene TRBV4-1 combines with J gene TRBJ2-1; the D is unclear. V was trimmed by 4 bases and J by 2 bases, leaving 3 bases between them. CDR3 length: 12 residues. In germline, CDR1 is MGHRA, CDR2 YSYEKL. CDR3 coding DNA: TGCGCCAGCAGCCGGACCTACAATGAGCAGTTCTTC. The encoded protein is CASSRTYNEQFF.

This clone has a single count. The chain is built from TRBV5-1 and TRBJ1-2; TRBD1 matches at 9 bases. J gave up 7 bases and V 0 bases, and 1 base lay outside the gene matches. Germline values: CDR1 SGHRS, CDR2 YFSETQ. The CDR3 spans 13 residues. CDR3 coding DNA: TGCGCCAGCAGCTTGGTACAGGGGGCTGGCTACACCTTC. This translates into CASSLVQGAGYTF.

The chain combines TRBV7-2 with TRBJ2-1; tentatively, D is TRBD2 (6 bases). Germline CDR1 SGHTA, CDR2 FQGNSA. Trimming stripped 5 bases from V and 2 bases from J, with 13 bases between. The CDR3 runs 15 residues. The CDR3 nucleotides read TGTGCCAGCAGCCAGAATAGCGGAACCTACAATGAGCAGTTCTTC. Protein: CASSQNSGTYNEQFF.

The CDR3 nucleotides are TGTGCCAGCAGCTTGCAGGGGGCTGCAGAGACCCAGTACTTC. Encoded protein: CASSLQGAAETQYF. The chain joins TRBV5-4 to TRBJ2-5; 8 positions agree with TRBD1. CDR3 length: 14 amino acids. V was clipped by 1 base and J by 4 bases; unmatched bases: 3. CDR1 and CDR2 from the germline V gene are SGHNT and YYREEE (reference sequence).

This rearrangement joins TRBV6-2 or TRBV6-3 to TRBJ2-5; 9 nucleotides match TRBD2. J gave up 3 bases and V 2 bases, and 7 bases lay outside the gene matches. From germline, CDR1 is MNHEY and CDR2 SVGEGT. The CDR3 spans 16 residues. CDR3 bases: TGTGCCAGCAGTTACACTAGCGGGCGGGGTAAAGAGACCCAGTACTTC. This codes for CASSYTSGRGKETQYF.

V usage is TRBV7-3 and J usage is TRBJ2-7; 8 bases map to TRBD2. The V gene's germline CDR1 is SGHTA and CDR2 FQGTGA. The CDR3 sequence is 13 residues long. J was trimmed by 6 bases and V by 4 bases; bases with no gene match: 5. The DNA for the CDR3 is TGTGCCAGCAGCTCGGCTAGCGGGTTCGAGCAGTACTTC. This encodes CASSSASGFEQYF.

V and J are TRBV7-9 and TRBJ1-1; TRBD1 aligns across 7 bases. CDR3 length: 13 residues. Germline V lookup: CDR1 SEHNR, CDR2 FQNEAQ (reference sequence). J gave up 4 bases and V 4 bases, and 3 bases lay outside the gene matches. For the CDR3, the DNA is TGTGCCAGCAGCTCAGGACAGGTCACTGAAGCTTTCTTT. The encoded protein is CASSSGQVTEAFF.

The chain links TRBV10-3 to TRBJ2-7; 8 nucleotides agree with TRBD1. Germline V gene sequence: CDR1 ENHRY, CDR2 SYGVKD. The trim removed 5 bases at V and 2 bases at J, leaving 5 bases unmatched. The CDR3 is 14 residues long. The CDR3 protein is CAISSGQGPYEQYF. DNA for the CDR3: TGTGCCATCAGTTCTGGACAGGGACCCTACGAGCAGTACTTC.

The CDR3 bases are TGCGCCAGCACCCGGGCAGGGCAAGAGACCCAGTACTTC. Amino acid sequence: CASTRAGQETQYF. This chain links TRBV5-1 with TRBJ2-5, with D perhaps matching TRBD1 (5 bases). CDR1 is SGHRS, CDR2 YFSETQ, per germline. CDR3 size: 13 residues. The V end was cut by 6 bases, the J end by 2 bases, with 11 bases between.

This rearrangement joins TRBV27 to TRBJ2-2; 9 positions match TRBD1. V lost 2 bases and J lost 4; bases outside the gene matches: 5. The length of the CDR3 is 16 residues. Germline CDR1 is MNHEY and CDR2 is SMNVEV (reference sequence). In DNA, the CDR3 is TGTGCCAGCAGTTTAAGCGGACAGGGGAGCACCGGGGAGCTGTTTTTT. Its protein product is CASSLSGQGSTGELFF.

The chain carries TRBV3-1 (or the pseudogene TRBV3-2) and TRBJ1-1; TRBD1 is a possible D gene (5 bases). Germline loops: CDR1 LGHDT, CDR2 YNNKEL (reference sequence). Trimming cost V 4 bases and J 6 bases, with 15 bases left between them. The CDR3 consists of 14 residues. CDR3 bases: TGTGCCAGCAGCCTCCCGGACACAACGGCTGAAGCTTTCTTT. Amino acid sequence: CASSLPDTTAEAFF.

This sequence joins TRBV2 and TRBJ2-7; D is unresolved. V was shortened by 5 bases and J by 2 bases, with 7 bases between the two germline ends. The CDR3 runs 12 residues. Germline V gene data show CDR1 as SNHLY and CDR2 as FYNNEI. The DNA of the CDR3 is TGTGCCAGCAGTTCCAGCACCTACGAGCAGTACTTC. It codes for CASSSSTYEQYF.

The V gene is TRBV4-2, the J gene TRBJ1-2; 8 bases match TRBD1. Germline CDR1 is LGHNA and CDR2 is YNFKEQ. There are 14 residues in the CDR3. J was trimmed by 2 bases and V by 4 bases; bases with no gene match: 3. The CDR3 loop reads CASSRDRTNYGYTF. The CDR3 bases are TGTGCCAGCAGCCGGGACAGGACAAACTATGGCTACACCTTC.

This clone is a singleton in its sample. The chain recombines TRBV11-2 with TRBJ2-3; weak D call: TRBD2 (7 bases). The V gene's germline CDR1 is SGHAT and CDR2 FQNNGV. Trimming pared 4 bases from V and 6 bases from J, leaving 20 bases between. CDR3 length: 16 residues. The CDR3 DNA is TGTGCCAGCAGCTCCCCGGGGGGCGGGAAATTCGATACGCAGTATTTT. Translating it yields CASSSPGGGKFDTQYF.

Only one count was recorded for this clone. The V call is TRBV19, the J call TRBJ1-3; 9 nucleotides line up with TRBD1. Losses at the gene ends were 3 bases for V and 0 bases for J; bases not matched to a gene: 9. Germline lookup yields CDR1 LNHDA and CDR2 SQIVND (reference sequence). CDR3 size: 18 residues. CDR3 in DNA: TGTGCCAGTAGTATCCCCCGTGGGACAGGGCGCTCTGGAAACACCATATATTTT. This translates into CASSIPRGTGRSGNTIYF.

The rearrangement uses TRBV12-3 or TRBV12-4 and TRBJ2-1, with D perhaps matching TRBD2 (5 bases). The CDR3 runs to 13 residues. V was cut by 5 bases and J by 6 bases, with 11 bases left in between. CDR3 residues: CASSDLALNEQFF. The CDR3 nucleotides are TGTGCCAGCAGTGACTTAGCGCTCAATGAGCAGTTCTTC.

The V and J genes are TRBV11-3 and TRBJ2-1; 13 bases map to TRBD2. CDR3 length equals 17 residues. Germline V gives CDR1 SGHNT, CDR2 YENEEA. The trim removed 4 bases at V and 7 bases at J, leaving 10 bases unmatched. CDR3 protein: CASSSSPGLAGVNEQFF. CDR3 nucleotides: TGTGCCAGCAGCTCTTCCCCCGGACTAGCGGGAGTAAATGAGCAGTTCTTC.